The clone carrying this T cell receptor beta chain was counted many times. The sample originates from a study of regulatory T cells in long-lasting Graves disease. Through Arm-PCR of CDR3 regions and iRepertoire HTBI primers, TCR beta libraries were built. Each CDR3 protein is one row after TCRdb ran MiXCR on the multiplex PCR reads. The sample holds a few hundred thousand distinct CDR3 sequences; about 20% are singletons and the top ten take roughly 15%. The sample's time point: newly diagnosed GD, antithyroid drugs for less than 3 months. The TCR library used RNA extracted from PBMCs. Germline V CDR1 and CDR2: MNHGY, SVAAGI. CDR3 length equals 15 residues. Between the trimmed V and J ends, which lost 4 bases and 5 bases, there was a span of 17 bases. These same records also appear under a second study, on T cells in Graves' hyperthyroidism and ophthalmopathy. That study reports: The primer set for the first-round RT-PCR of the TCR CDR3 was HTBI.

This TCR was recovered from a woman aged 25 to 39 with Graves disease. The chain couples TRBV6-9 to TRBJ1-1; possibly TRBD1 for D (6 bases). Sequencing used peripheral blood mononuclear cells (PBMCs), obtained at new diagnosis, from a patient treated with antithyroid drugs. CDR3 DNA: TGTGCCAGCAGTTCGGCAGGGGTTCAGAGTACTGAAGCTTTCTTT. Translating gives CASSSAGVQSTEAFF.